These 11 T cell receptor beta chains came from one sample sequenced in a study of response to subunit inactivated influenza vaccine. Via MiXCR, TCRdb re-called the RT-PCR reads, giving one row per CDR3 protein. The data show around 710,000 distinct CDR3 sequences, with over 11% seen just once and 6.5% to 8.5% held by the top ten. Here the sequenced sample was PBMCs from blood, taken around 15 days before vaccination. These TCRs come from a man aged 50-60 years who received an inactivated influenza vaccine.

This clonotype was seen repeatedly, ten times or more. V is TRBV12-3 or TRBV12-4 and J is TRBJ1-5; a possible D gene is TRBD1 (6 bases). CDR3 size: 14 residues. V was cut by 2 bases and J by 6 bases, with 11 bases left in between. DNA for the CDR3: TGTGCCAGCAGTTTATCGGGGGCAGGTCAGCCCCAGCATTTT. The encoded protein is CASSLSGAGQPQHF.

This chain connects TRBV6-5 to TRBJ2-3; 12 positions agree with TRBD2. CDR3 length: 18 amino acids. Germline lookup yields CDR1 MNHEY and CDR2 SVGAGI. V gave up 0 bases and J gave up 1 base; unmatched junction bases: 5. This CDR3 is CASSYSASGGAGTDTQYF. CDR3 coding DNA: TGTGCCAGCAGTTACTCGGCTAGCGGGGGGGCTGGCACAGATACGCAGTATTTT.

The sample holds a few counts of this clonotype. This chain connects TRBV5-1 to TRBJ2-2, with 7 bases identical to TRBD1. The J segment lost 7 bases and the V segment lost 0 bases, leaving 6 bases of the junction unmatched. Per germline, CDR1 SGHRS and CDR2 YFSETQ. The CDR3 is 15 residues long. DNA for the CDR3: TGCGCCAGCAGCTTGGCGACAGGGCGAGGCGGGGAGCTGTTTTTT. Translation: CASSLATGRGGELFF. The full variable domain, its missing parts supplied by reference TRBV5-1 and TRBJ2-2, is KAGVTQTPRYLIKTRGQQVTLSCSPISGHRSVSWYQQTPGQGLQFLFEYFSETQRNKGNFPGRFSGRQFSNSRSEMNVSTLELGDSALYLCASSLATGRGGELFFGEGSRLTVL.

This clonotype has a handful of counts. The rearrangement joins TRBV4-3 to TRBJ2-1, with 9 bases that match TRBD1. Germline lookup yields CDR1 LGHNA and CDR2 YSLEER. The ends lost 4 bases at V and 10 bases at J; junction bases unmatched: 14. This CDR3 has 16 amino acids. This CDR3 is CASSLKSRDRVREQFF. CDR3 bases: TGCGCCAGCAGCCTCAAAAGCCGGGACAGGGTTCGGGAGCAGTTCTTC.

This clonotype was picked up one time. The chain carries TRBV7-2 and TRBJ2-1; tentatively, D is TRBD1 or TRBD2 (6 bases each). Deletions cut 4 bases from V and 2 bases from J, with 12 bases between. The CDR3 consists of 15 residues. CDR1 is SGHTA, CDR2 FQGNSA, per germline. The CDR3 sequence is CASSSEGGPYNEQFF. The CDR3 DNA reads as TGTGCCAGCAGCTCCGAAGGGGGGCCCTACAATGAGCAGTTCTTC.

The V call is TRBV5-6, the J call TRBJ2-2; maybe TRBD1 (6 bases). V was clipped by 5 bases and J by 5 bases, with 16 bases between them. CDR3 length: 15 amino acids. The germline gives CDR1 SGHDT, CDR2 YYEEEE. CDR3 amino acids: CASRLQGMWTGELFF. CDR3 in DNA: TGTGCCAGCAGGCTCCAGGGGATGTGGACCGGGGAGCTGTTTTTT.

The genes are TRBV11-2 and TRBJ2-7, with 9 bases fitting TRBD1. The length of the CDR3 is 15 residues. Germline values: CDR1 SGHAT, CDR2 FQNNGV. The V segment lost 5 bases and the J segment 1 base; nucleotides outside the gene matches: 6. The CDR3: CASSARQGDSYEQYF. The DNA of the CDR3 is TGTGCCAGCAGCGCTAGACAGGGGGATTCCTACGAGCAGTACTTC.

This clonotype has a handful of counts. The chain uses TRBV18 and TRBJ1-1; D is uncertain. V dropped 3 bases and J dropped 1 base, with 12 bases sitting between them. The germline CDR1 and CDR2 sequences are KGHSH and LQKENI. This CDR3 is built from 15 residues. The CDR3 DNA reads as TGTGCCAGCTCACCGCCGCACAGCCAGAACACTGAAGCTTTCTTT. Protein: CASSPPHSQNTEAFF. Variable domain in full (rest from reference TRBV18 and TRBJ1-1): NAGVMQNPRHLVRRRGQEARLRCSPMKGHSHVYWYRQLPEEGLKFMVYLQKENIIDESGMPKERFSAEFPKEGPSILRIQQVVRGDSAAYFCASSPPHSQNTEAFFGQGTRLTVV.

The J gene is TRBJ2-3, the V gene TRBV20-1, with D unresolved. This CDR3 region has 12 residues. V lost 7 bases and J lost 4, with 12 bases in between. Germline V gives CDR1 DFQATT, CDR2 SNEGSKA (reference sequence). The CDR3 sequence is CSGQRSPDTQYF. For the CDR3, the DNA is TGCAGTGGGCAGCGATCCCCAGATACGCAGTATTTT.

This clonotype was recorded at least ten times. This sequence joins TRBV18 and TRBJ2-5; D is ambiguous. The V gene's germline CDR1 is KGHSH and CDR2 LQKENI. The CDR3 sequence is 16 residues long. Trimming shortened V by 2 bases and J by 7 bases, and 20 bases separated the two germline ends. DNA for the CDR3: TGTGCCAGCTCACCAATCCTCGCTGACGTCAAAGGGACCCAGTACTTC. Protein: CASSPILADVKGTQYF.

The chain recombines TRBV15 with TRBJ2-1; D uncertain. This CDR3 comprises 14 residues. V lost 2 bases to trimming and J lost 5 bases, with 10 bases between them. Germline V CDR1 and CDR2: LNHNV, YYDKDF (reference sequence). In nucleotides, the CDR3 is TGTGCCACCAGCAGACTACGGCCCGACAATGAGCAGTTCTTC. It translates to CATSRLRPDNEQFF.